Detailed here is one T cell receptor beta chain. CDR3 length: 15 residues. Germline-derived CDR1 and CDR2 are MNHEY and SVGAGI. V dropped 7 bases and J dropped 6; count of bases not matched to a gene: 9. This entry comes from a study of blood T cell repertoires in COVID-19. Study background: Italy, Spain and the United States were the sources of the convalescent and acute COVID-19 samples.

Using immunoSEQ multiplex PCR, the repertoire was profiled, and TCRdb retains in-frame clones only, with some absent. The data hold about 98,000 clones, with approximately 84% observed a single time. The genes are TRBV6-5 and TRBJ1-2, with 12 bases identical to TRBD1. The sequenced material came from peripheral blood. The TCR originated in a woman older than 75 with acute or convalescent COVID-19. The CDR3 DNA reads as TGTGCCAGCATTGGGACAGGGGGCCAGGGGAATGGCTACACCTTC. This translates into CASIGTGGQGNGYTF.